This T cell receptor (beta chain) originates from a study of patients and donors after allogeneic stem cell transplantation. The germline V and J ends were trimmed by 6 bases and 3 bases, with 15 bases remaining between them. The CDR3 runs to 14 residues. Germline lookup yields CDR1 MNHNY and CDR2 SVGAGI (reference sequence). MiXCR was run by TCRdb on the RT-PCR reads, yielding one entry per CDR3 protein. The table lists 25,000 or so distinct CDR3 sequences, about 30% of them singletons. This clonotype occurred many times. This chain links TRBV6-6 with TRBJ2-7; D possibly corresponds to TRBD2 (5 bases). The sample was blood, either unsorted or a sorted T cell fraction (not recorded which). This sequence originates from a human donor who was either an allogeneic HSCT recipient or a stem cell or donor lymphocyte infusion donor (not recorded which). It is not recorded whose cells these are; they may come from a transplant donor. The chain's CDR3 is CASSSWTLRYEQYF. The CDR3 nucleotides are TGTGCCAGCAGCTCGTGGACTCTTCGCTACGAGCAGTACTTC.